The TCR beta chain described here comes from a study of vaccination and CD4 T cells after COVID-19. Treatment reported: approximately 10-day PBMC culture with coronavirus spike peptide pools or control peptides (ViraFEST assay). Before the COVID-19 pandemic (2011-2018), CD4+ T cells were obtained from the unexposed donor. As for this clonotype: Its antigen is still unknown.

The CDR3 runs to 14 residues. Germline CDR1 LNHDA, CDR2 SQIVND (reference sequence). V was cut by 3 bases and J by 2 bases, with 8 bases left in between. CD4+ T cells that had been cultured provided DNA sequenced with the Oncomine TCR Beta short-read assay. TCRdb reanalysed the PCR reads using MiXCR and keeps one entry per CDR3 protein. Of thousands of distinct CDR3 sequences in the sample, 30% to 45% were seen once. Sample: CD4+ T cells from blood, cultured in vitro. The gene calls are TRBV19 and TRBJ1-5; no reliable D call. The source is a human donor in good health. CDR3 in amino acids: CASSMGLGNQPQHF. DNA for the CDR3: TGTGCCAGTAGTATGGGGTTGGGCAATCAGCCCCAGCATTTT.